The T cell receptor (beta chain) described here comes from a study of preoperative IRX-2 immunotherapy in early breast cancer. Profiled with immunoSEQ multiplex PCR; TCRdb holds only in-frame clones, not every one. Among over 55,000 clones listed, roughly 94% were seen once. This CDR3 contains 11 residues. Germline V lookup: CDR1 MNHEY, CDR2 SMNVEV (reference sequence). Documented treatment: preoperative locoregional IRX-2 cytokine immunotherapy. This phase Ib study tested locoregional IRX-2 cytokine immunotherapy given before surgery. Sampling was conducted from a patient treated with IRX-2 immunotherapy. The V gene is TRBV27, the J gene TRBJ2-7, with D possibly called TRBD1 or TRBD2 (5 bases each). This TCR was sampled from a human donor with breast cancer. As DNA, the CDR3 is TGTGCTTCCGGGACGTTGGGCGAGCAGTACTTC. This translates into CASGTLGEQYF.